Presented here are 8 T cell receptor beta chains from one specimen sequenced in a study of shared clonotypes between healthy human individuals. This table comes from immunoSEQ multiplex PCR, and its TCRdb copy is limited to in-frame clones, with some not included. This table holds about 2.4 million clones, approximately 93% found once. Sequenced: naive CD4+ T cells from PBMCs. Subset described: CD45RA+ positively selected. The receptors were sampled from a young man in good health. Some clones in this sample may be carry-over from other donors' samples.

The chain combines TRBV18 with TRBJ1-1; TRBD1 is a possible D gene (5 bases). Germline V gene lookup returns CDR1 KGHSH and CDR2 LQKENI. The CDR3 covers 14 residues. Trimming left V 5 bases short and J 4 bases short, with 14 bases between. The chain's CDR3 is CASSGTGPPTEAFF. CDR3 DNA: TGTGCCAGCTCAGGAACGGGACCCCCCACTGAAGCTTTCTTT.

This chain links TRBV9 with TRBJ2-7; 8 nucleotides agree with TRBD1. The CDR3 length is 15 residues. V was pared by 3 bases and J by 7 bases, with 12 bases of the junction left unmatched. Germline lookup yields CDR1 SGDLS and CDR2 YYNGEE. CDR3 sequence: CASSAQGADVGEQYF. The CDR3 DNA sequence: TGTGCCAGCAGCGCTCAGGGGGCCGACGTTGGGGAGCAGTACTTC.

The chain couples TRBV4-1 to TRBJ2-7; D gene unclear. Trimming took off 0 bases at V and 3 bases at J, with 12 bases between the two ends. The CDR3 extends over 15 amino acids. Germline V CDR1 and CDR2: MGHRA, YSYEKL. CDR3 DNA: TGCGCCAGCAGCCAAGAACCGCCAGGATACTACGAGCAGTACTTC. Translating gives CASSQEPPGYYEQYF.

This clone has only a few counts. The chain is built from TRBV29-1 and TRBJ1-4, with D unclear. Per germline, CDR1 SQVTM and CDR2 ANQGSEA. The germline V and J ends were trimmed by 2 bases and 8 bases, with 6 bases remaining between them. CDR3 size: 11 residues. In DNA form, the CDR3 reads TGCAGCGTTGAAAAGGCAGAAAAACTGTTTTTT. Encoded protein: CSVEKAEKLFF.

The rearrangement joins TRBV28 to TRBJ2-3; D perhaps matches TRBD2 (5 bases). CDR3 size: 15 residues. Per germline, CDR1 MDHEN and CDR2 SYDVKM. V dropped 2 bases and J dropped 5 bases, with 14 bases sitting between them. For the CDR3, the DNA is TGTGCCAGCAGTTTAGGTGGCGGGTCTGGAGATACGCAGTATTTT. Its protein product is CASSLGGGSGDTQYF. The full variable domain, in which reference TRBV28 and TRBJ2-3 provide the parts outside the CDR3, is DVKVTQSSRYLVKRTGEKVFLECVQDMDHENMFWYRQDPGLGLRLIYFSYDVKMKEKGDIPEGYSVSREKKERFSLILESASTNQTSMYLCASSLGGGSGDTQYFGPGTRLTVL.

Comments on this clone: Mismatch with germline at one junction end may stem from a read error. The chain is built from TRBV5-4 and TRBJ1-3, with 9 positions matching TRBD1. The germline V gene has CDR1 SGHNT and CDR2 YYREEE (reference sequence). The CDR3 totals 15 residues. This CDR3 is CASSFPGQGGDTIYF. CDR3 sequence (DNA): TGTGCCAGCAGCTTTCCGGGACAGGGTGGAGACACCATATATTTT.

The rearrangement links TRBV27 to TRBJ1-2, with D perhaps TRBD1 (5 bases). This CDR3 is built from 15 residues. Germline assignment: CDR1 MNHEY and CDR2 SMNVEV (reference sequence). V was cut by 5 bases and J by 7 bases, with 20 bases left in between. The CDR3 sequence: CASSPPGTHLGGYTF. The DNA for the CDR3 is TGTGCCAGCAGTCCCCCCGGGACCCATTTGGGTGGCTACACCTTC.

Of note for this clone: The sample contains more than one DNA sequence encoding this CDR3. The V and J genes are TRBV25-1 and TRBJ2-3; possible D gene TRBD2, 6 bases. CDR1 is MGHDK, CDR2 SYGVNS, per germline. The CDR3 contains 12 residues. Trimming pared 7 bases from V and 6 bases from J, leaving 11 bases between. CDR3 sequence: CASTRGSDTQYF. The CDR3 nucleotides are TGTGCCAGCACTCGGGGGAGCGATACGCAGTATTTT.